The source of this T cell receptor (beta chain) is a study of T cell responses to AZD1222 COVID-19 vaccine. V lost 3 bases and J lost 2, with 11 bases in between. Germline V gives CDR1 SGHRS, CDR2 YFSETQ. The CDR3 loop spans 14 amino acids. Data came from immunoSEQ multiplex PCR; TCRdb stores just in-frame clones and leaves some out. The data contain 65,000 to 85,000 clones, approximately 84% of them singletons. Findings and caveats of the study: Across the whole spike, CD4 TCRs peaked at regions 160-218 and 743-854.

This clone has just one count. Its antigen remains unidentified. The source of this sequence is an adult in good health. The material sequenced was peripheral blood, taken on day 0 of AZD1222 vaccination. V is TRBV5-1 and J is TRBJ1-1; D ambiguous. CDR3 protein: CASSWRTGNTEAFF. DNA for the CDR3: TGCGCCAGCAGCTGGAGGACGGGTAACACTGAAGCTTTCTTT.